The count of the clone carrying this T cell receptor (beta chain) is one. Its antigen is not known. Some clones are missing from TCRdb's copy, which holds only in-frame ones; the method was immunoSEQ multiplex PCR. The repertoire holds 150,000 to 180,000 clones, with about nine tenths as singletons. The sample comes from a study of T cell responses to AZD1222 COVID-19 vaccine. Findings and caveats of the study: Targeting of unmutated variant regions was reportedly seen in nearly half of spike-specific TCRs.

The CDR3 is 14 amino acids. Trimming took off 2 bases at V and 2 bases at J, with 10 bases between the two ends. The germline CDR1 and CDR2 sequences are MNHEY and SVGAGI. This sequence was found in an adult in good health. This chain joins TRBV6-5 and TRBJ2-7, with D unresolved. The specimen was peripheral blood, collected on day 0 of AZD1222 vaccination. CDR3: CASSYTTATYEQYF. The CDR3 nucleotides read TGTGCCAGCAGTTACACTACAGCCACCTACGAGCAGTACTTC.